A single sample gave rise to the 22 T cell receptor beta chains below, sequenced in a study of blood T cells in healthy people across ages. A J-beta primer mix and a sample-barcoded 5' primer were used in a second PCR of roughly 6 to 11 cycles. Using its own MiXCR run on the 5' RACE reads, TCRdb lists one record per CDR3 protein. The table has approximately 810,000 distinct CDR3 sequences, around 28% seen once. The sample was blood. The receptors shown here come from a woman older than 75 in good health.

This clonotype was observed at least ten times. V usage is TRBV12-3 or TRBV12-4 and J usage is TRBJ2-3; no definite D call. The V end was cut by 5 bases, the J end by 0 bases, with 12 bases between. This CDR3 spans 15 amino acids. The CDR3 DNA follows: TGTGCCAGCAGTCCGAGGACCACGAGCACAGATACGCAGTATTTT. It yields the protein CASSPRTTSTDTQYF.

In its sample, this clonotype was seen many times. The V call is TRBV7-9, the J call TRBJ2-7; 9 bases are a match to TRBD1. J was trimmed by 3 bases and V by 4 bases; bases with no gene match: 4. This CDR3 contains 14 residues. Germline V gives CDR1 SEHNR, CDR2 FQNEAQ (reference sequence). The CDR3 coding sequence is TGTGCCAGCAGCTCGGGACAGGGTAACTACGAGCAGTACTTC. It translates to CASSSGQGNYEQYF.

Notes on this clonotype: With a much larger clone just one base away, this may be a read error. CDR3 bases: TGCGCCAGCAGCCAAGATCGGGCCGGGGAGCTGTTTTTT. Translated: CASSQDRAGELFF. The chain recombines TRBV4-3 with TRBJ2-2, with D uncertain. CDR3 length: 13 residues. Deletions cut 0 bases from V and 6 bases from J, with 5 bases between. The germline CDR1 and CDR2 sequences are LGHNA and YSLEER.

The CDR3 loop reads CASSGGGPNQPQHF. As DNA, the CDR3 is TGTGCCAGCAGTGGAGGGGGTCCCAATCAGCCCCAGCATTTT. V is TRBV7-2 and J is TRBJ1-5; D is possibly TRBD1 (6 bases). Germline CDR1 SGHTA, CDR2 FQGNSA. CDR3 size: 14 residues. The germline V and J ends were trimmed by 6 bases and 3 bases, with 12 bases remaining between them.

In DNA form, the CDR3 reads TGCGCCAGCAGATCGCAGGGGGGACCTAATGAAAAACTGTTTTTT. This translates into CASRSQGGPNEKLFF. The J gene is TRBJ1-4, the V gene TRBV5-1; 7 bases map to TRBD1. Trimming at V came to 5 bases and at J to 3 bases, leaving 7 bases not matched to a gene. The CDR3 has 15 residues. Germline V gene sequence: CDR1 SGHRS, CDR2 YFSETQ.

This clonotype was observed a handful of times. This may arise from a read error, as a much more abundant clone is one base away. The chain employs TRBV7-9 and TRBJ2-5; D is uncertain. The CDR3 covers 11 residues. With 6 bases removed from V and 5 bases from J, the gap between germline ends came to 7 bases. CDR1 and CDR2 from the germline V gene are SEHNR and FQNEAQ (reference sequence). CDR3 DNA: TGTGCCAGCAGAAAAATGGAGACCCAGTACTTC. Protein product: CASRKMETQYF. Variable domain in full (rest from reference TRBV7-9 and TRBJ2-5): DTGVSQNPRHKITKRGQNVTFRCDPISEHNRLYWYRQTLGQGPEFLTYFQNEAQLEKSRLLSDRFSAERPKGSFSTLEIQRTEQGDSAMYLCASRKMETQYFGPGTRLLVL.

In its sample, this clonotype was seen a few times. The rearrangement links TRBV6-2 or TRBV6-3 to TRBJ1-2; unclear D gene. V gave up 2 bases and J gave up 7 bases, with 8 bases separating them. This CDR3 contains 12 residues. Looked up from germline, CDR1 is MNHEY and CDR2 is SVGEGT. CDR3 DNA sequence: TGTGCCAGCAGTTACACAACGACTGGCTACACCTTC. Its translation is CASSYTTTGYTF.

As for this clonotype: A read error is possible here, since a much larger clone lies one base away. The chain carries TRBV14 and TRBJ2-5; D perhaps matches TRBD2 (7 bases). V lost 6 bases to trimming and J lost 9 bases, with 26 bases between them. Germline CDR1 is SGHDN and CDR2 is FVKESK. CDR3 length: 16 residues. For the CDR3, the DNA is TGTGCCAGCAGTCCCCGACATACAACAGGGAGGGAGGCCCAGTACTTC. Amino acids: CASSPRHTTGREAQYF. Filled out from reference TRBV14 and TRBJ2-5, the complete variable domain reads EAGVTQFPSHSVIEKGQTVTLRCDPISGHDNLYWYRRVMGKEIKFLLHFVKESKQDESGMPNNRFLAERTGGTYSTLKVQPAELEDSGVYFCASSPRHTTGREAQYFGPGTRLLVL.

With regard to this clonotype: Possible read error: a much larger clone is one base away. The chain recombines TRBV7-9 with TRBJ2-5; D uncertain. Per germline, CDR1 SEHNR and CDR2 FQNEAQ (reference sequence). This CDR3 is built from 15 residues. This CDR3 reads CAGSFALPPQETQYF. The CDR3 DNA follows: TGTGCCGGCAGCTTCGCCCTGCCCCCCCAAGAGACCCAGTACTTC.

This clonotype has only a few counts. A read error is possible here, since a much larger clone lies one base away. This sequence joins TRBV11-2 and TRBJ2-3, with D possibly matching TRBD2 (5 bases). Germline assignment: CDR1 SGHAT and CDR2 FQNNGV. CDR3 length: 17 residues. The V end was cut by 3 bases, the J end by 0 bases, with 16 bases between. CDR3 sequence (DNA): TGTGCCAGCAGCTTCTCTGCCCGCGGGCATAGCACAGATACGCAGTATTTT. It encodes CASSFSARGHSTDTQYF.

This rearrangement joins TRBV12-3 or TRBV12-4 to TRBJ2-7; possibly TRBD1 for D (6 bases). This CDR3 has 13 amino acids. The V and J ends lost 3 bases and 4 bases respectively, with 10 bases between them. The CDR3 reads CASSFRGGYEQYF. The CDR3 nucleotides read TGTGCCAGCAGTTTCAGGGGTGGATACGAGCAGTACTTC.

This clonotype has a handful of counts. This chain joins TRBV10-3 and TRBJ2-3; D not certain. CDR1 is ENHRY, CDR2 SYGVKD, per germline. V was shortened by 2 bases and J by 1 base, with 13 bases between the two germline ends. This CDR3 is built from 16 residues. CDR3 in DNA: TGTGCCATCAGTGAGAGGGTCCAGGCGGGCACAGATACGCAGTATTTT. This encodes CAISERVQAGTDTQYF.

J is TRBJ2-2 and V is TRBV24-1; the D is unclear. Germline CDR1 reads KGHDR; CDR2 reads SFDVKD. The CDR3 covers 14 residues. V gave up 9 bases and J gave up 4 bases, with 14 bases separating them. CDR3 in DNA: TGTGCCACCCGCGATGTTGGTGCCACCGGGGAGCTGTTTTTT. It encodes CATRDVGATGELFF.

CDR3 coding DNA: TGCAGTGCTGGGGTAGGACAGGGAAACACCATATATTTT. It yields the protein CSAGVGQGNTIYF. The rearrangement uses TRBV20-1 and TRBJ1-3; D is possibly TRBD1 (6 bases). Germline V gene data show CDR1 as DFQATT and CDR2 as SNEGSKA (reference sequence). The V end lost 5 bases, the J end lost 4 bases, and 12 bases lay between the germline ends. The CDR3 covers 13 residues.

This clonotype has ten or more counts. The chain is built from TRBV29-1 and TRBJ2-3; D possibly matches TRBD1 or TRBD2 (5 bases each). Per germline, CDR1 SQVTM and CDR2 ANQGSEA. The V gene lost 4 bases and the J gene lost 8 bases, with 13 bases spanning the gap. The CDR3 sequence is 12 residues long. The CDR3 region is CSVGWTQGTQYF. The CDR3, as DNA: TGCAGCGTTGGATGGACTCAGGGTACGCAGTATTTT.

The chain links TRBV6-6 to TRBJ1-5; TRBD1 might be the D (5 bases). Germline V lookup: CDR1 MNHNY, CDR2 SVGAGI (reference sequence). This CDR3 has 16 residues. The V gene lost 0 bases and the J gene lost 5 bases, with 14 bases spanning the gap. The CDR3 sequence is CASSYSTRGMHQPQHF. In nucleotides, the CDR3 is TGTGCCAGCAGTTACTCGACACGGGGGATGCATCAGCCCCAGCATTTT.

V gene TRBV9 combines with J gene TRBJ2-1, with 7 bases lining up with TRBD1. This CDR3 has 14 amino acids. J lost 9 bases, V lost 2 bases, and 8 bases had no gene match. Germline CDR1 is SGDLS and CDR2 is YYNGEE. CDR3 DNA sequence: TGTGCCAGCAGCGTTGCGAGAAGACAGGGTGAGCAGTTCTTC. Residues: CASSVARRQGEQFF. The variable domain in full, with the rest retrieved from reference TRBV9 and TRBJ2-1, is DSGVTQTPKHLITATGQRVTLRCSPRSGDLSVYWYQQSLDQGLQFLIQYYNGEERAKGNILERFSAQQFPDLHSELNLSSLELGDSALYFCASSVARRQGEQFFGPGTRLTVL.

This clonotype was found many times. This chain uses TRBV12-3 or TRBV12-4 with TRBJ2-1; 10 bases are a match to TRBD2. Trimming took 4 bases from V and 5 from J; bases not matched to a gene: 8. CDR3 length: 16 amino acids. The CDR3 DNA reads as TGTGCCAGCAGTTCCTCGAGGACTAGCGGTAACAATGAGCAGTTCTTC. Translating gives CASSSSRTSGNNEQFF.

This clonotype appeared once. This chain joins TRBV12-3 or TRBV12-4 and TRBJ2-4, with a weak D call TRBD2 (5 bases). V was pared by 4 bases and J by 13 bases, with 14 bases between. The CDR3 sequence is 12 residues long. The CDR3 DNA reads TGTGCCAGCAGTTCCCATTTATGGGAGCAGTACTTC. It specifies CASSSHLWEQYF.

The chain combines TRBV6-1 with TRBJ1-6; D might be TRBD1 (5 bases). Germline V gene lookup returns CDR1 MNHNS and CDR2 SASEGT. The germline V and J ends were trimmed by 1 base and 11 bases, with 30 bases remaining between them. The CDR3 loop spans 20 amino acids. CDR3 coding DNA: TGTGCCAGCAGTGAAGATCGTGTGGGGGTTAGGCTTGTGGCGGGTCCACCCCTCCACTTT. Translation gives CASSEDRVGVRLVAGPPLHF.

The gene calls are TRBV6-2 or TRBV6-3 and TRBJ2-1; 12 nucleotides align to TRBD2. The DNA end lines up better with TRBJ2-7; the J call may be wrong. The CDR3 length is 16 residues. Germline-derived CDR1 and CDR2 are MNHEY and SVGEGT. The CDR3 region is CASSYLLAGGYNEQYF. CDR3 sequence (DNA): TGTGCCAGCAGTTACCTACTAGCGGGGGGCTACAATGAGCAGTACTTC.

CDR3 sequence: CASTNGLVSAFQETQYF. In nucleotides, the CDR3 is TGTGCCAGCACAAATGGACTAGTTTCGGCGTTCCAAGAGACCCAGTACTTC. The chain combines TRBV2 with TRBJ2-5, with 7 bases that match TRBD2. With 7 bases clipped from V and 1 base from J, the junction kept 15 bases outside the gene matches. CDR3 length: 17 amino acids. The germline gives CDR1 SNHLY, CDR2 FYNNEI. Supplemented by reference TRBV2 and TRBJ2-5, the full variable domain reads EPEVTQTPSHQVTQMGQEVILRCVPISNHLYFYWYRQILGQKVEFLVSFYNNEISEKSEIFDDQFSVERPDGSNFTLKIRSTKLEDSAMYFCASTNGLVSAFQETQYFGPGTRLLVL.